This T cell receptor (beta chain) stems from a study of CD4 T cell repertoires in COVID-19. Study at large: Relabeled CFSE-low cells, IL-2-expanded for more than 9 days, met spikes from other coronaviruses.

The V segment lost 6 bases and the J segment 3 bases; nucleotides outside the gene matches: 6. This CDR3 comprises 14 residues. Germline CDR1 reads KGHSH; CDR2 reads LQKENI. Sequencing was done directly on freshly isolated, uncultured memory T cells. This table comes from immunoSEQ multiplex PCR, and its TCRdb copy is limited to in-frame clones, with some not included. The table has about 8,400 clones, 80% to 85% seen once; the top ten hold about 2%. This clone was found a few times. The receptor comes from a human donor who had COVID-19. This material consisted of effector memory CD4+ T cells from blood, taken before the COVID-19 pandemic. This chain links TRBV18 with TRBJ2-7; 9 positions match TRBD1. The CDR3 DNA is TGTGCCAGCTCTTCCGGGACAGGGAGCTACGAGCAGTACTTC. Translating gives CASSSGTGSYEQYF. The entire variable domain, with the rest obtained from reference TRBV18 and TRBJ2-7, is as follows: NAGVMQNPRHLVRRRGQEARLRCSPMKGHSHVYWYRQLPEEGLKFMVYLQKENIIDESGMPKERFSAEFPKEGPSILRIQQVVRGDSAAYFCASSSGTGSYEQYFGPGTRLTVT.